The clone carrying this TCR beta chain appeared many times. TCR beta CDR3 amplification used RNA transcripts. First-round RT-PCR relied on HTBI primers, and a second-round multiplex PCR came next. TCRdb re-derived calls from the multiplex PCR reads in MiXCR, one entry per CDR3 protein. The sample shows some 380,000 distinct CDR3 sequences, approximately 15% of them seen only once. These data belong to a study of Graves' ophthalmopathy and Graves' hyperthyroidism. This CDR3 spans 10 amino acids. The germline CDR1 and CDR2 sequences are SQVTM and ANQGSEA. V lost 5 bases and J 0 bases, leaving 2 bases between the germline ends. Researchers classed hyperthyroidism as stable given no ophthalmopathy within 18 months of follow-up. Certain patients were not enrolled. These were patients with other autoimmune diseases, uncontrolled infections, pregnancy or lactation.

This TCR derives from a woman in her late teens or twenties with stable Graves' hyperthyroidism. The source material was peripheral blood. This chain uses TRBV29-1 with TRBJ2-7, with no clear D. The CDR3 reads CSVFSYEQYF. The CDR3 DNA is TGCAGCGTTTTCTCCTACGAGCAGTACTTC.